This record concerns one TCR beta chain sequence. Its antigen is unknown. It has no much larger one-base neighbor in the sample; base qualities were not kept. This sample is part of a study of T-cell reconstitution after alpha-beta-depleted transplantation in children (dated by TCRdb to the mid-2010s). Looking at the study overall: T-cell immune reconstitution after TCRalphabeta/CD19-depleted allogeneic hematopoietic cell transplantation in children was quantitatively tracked in the study by means of TCR repertoire profiling. On the study overall, not on this receptor specifically: Over subsequent months, a decline in hyperexpanded clone frequencies was noted, and after one year, T-cell counts and TCRbeta diversity were mostly ascribed to newly produced T cells. In some patients, high TCRbeta diversity at day 60 was attributed to recipient T cells and intrathymic progenitors that had survived conditioning. Apparently early alphabetaT-cell count recovery about two months after transplant reportedly relied on only several hundred rapidly expanded clones derived from non-depleted graft cells.

To prepare the library, PCR was applied. Reads for this sample came from an Illumina HiSeq 2500. To normalize quantification of the TCRbeta repertoire, the TCR libraries were built with molecular barcoding that relied on unique molecular identifiers. The raw public reads went through TCRdb reprocessing: fastp at Q25, MiXCR clone calling, in-frame beta chains kept. Duplicate CDR3 protein sequences are folded into a single record with the most common DNA and genes. Recorded for this sample are about 980,000 distinct CDR3 sequences; around 30% of them occurred a single time. Jointly, the top ten make up roughly 27% of the sample. Trimming takes 2 bases from V and 3 bases from J, and the germline ends sit 20 bases apart. The CDR3, cysteine through phenylalanine, is 17 amino acids long. Only CDR3 DNA remains: 51 bases, in frame from the first base. Taken from the germline V gene, the CDR1 and CDR2 loops are SGHDT and YYEEEE.

This specimen's treatment or condition label, interpreted: allogeneic hematopoietic cell transplantation with graft depleted of TCRalphabeta T cells and CD19 B cells. Transplant recipients were children who received TCRalphabeta/CD19-depleted allogeneic hematopoietic cell grafts. This clonotype originated in a boy in the first two years of life who had a stem cell transplant for SCID, so the T cells may come from the graft donor. The sequence joins TRBV5-6 to TRBJ1-1, with an unclear D gene assignment. This specimen was PBMCs, mostly from graft donor cells, taken 360 days after TCRalphabeta/CD19-depleted stem cell transplant. The DNA reads TGTGCCAGCAGCTTCTTTAATTGGGAGCCACGGGACACTGAAGCTTTCTTT. Its protein is CASSFFNWEPRDTEAFF.